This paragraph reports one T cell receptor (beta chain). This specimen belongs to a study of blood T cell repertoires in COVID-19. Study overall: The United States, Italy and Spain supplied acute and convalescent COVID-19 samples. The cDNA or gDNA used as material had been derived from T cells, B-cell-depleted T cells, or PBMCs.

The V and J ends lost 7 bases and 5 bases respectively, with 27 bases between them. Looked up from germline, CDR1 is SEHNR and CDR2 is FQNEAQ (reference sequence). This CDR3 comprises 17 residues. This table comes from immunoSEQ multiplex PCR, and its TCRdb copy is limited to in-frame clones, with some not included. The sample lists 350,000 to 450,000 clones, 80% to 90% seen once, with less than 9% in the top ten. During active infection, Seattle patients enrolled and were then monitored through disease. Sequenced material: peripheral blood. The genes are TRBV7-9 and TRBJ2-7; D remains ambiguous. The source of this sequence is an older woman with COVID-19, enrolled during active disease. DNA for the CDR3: TGTGCCAGCACCATGGGTCGGTATGAGGATCGATTTAACGAGCAGTACTTC. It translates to CASTMGRYEDRFNEQYF.